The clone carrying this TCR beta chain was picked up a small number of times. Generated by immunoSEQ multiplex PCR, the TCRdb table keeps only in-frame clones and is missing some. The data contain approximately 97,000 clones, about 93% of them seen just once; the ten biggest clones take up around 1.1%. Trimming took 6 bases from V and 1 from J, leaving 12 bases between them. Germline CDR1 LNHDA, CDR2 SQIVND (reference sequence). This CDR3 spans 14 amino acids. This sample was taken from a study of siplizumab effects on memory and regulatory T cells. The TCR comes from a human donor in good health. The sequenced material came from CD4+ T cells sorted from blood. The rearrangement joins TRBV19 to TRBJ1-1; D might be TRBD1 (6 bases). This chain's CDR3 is CASSRGTQNTEAFF. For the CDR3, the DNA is TGTGCCAGTAGCCGCGGGACACAGAACACTGAAGCTTTCTTT. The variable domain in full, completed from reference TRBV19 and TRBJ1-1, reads DGGITQSPKYLFRKEGQNVTLSCEQNLNHDAMYWYRQDPGQGLRLIYYSQIVNDFQKGDIAEGYSVSREKKESFPLTVTSAQKNPTAFYLCASSRGTQNTEAFFGQGTRLTVV.